Listed here is a single TCR beta chain. The antigen is undetermined. This sample was included in a study of cytomegalovirus exposure and HLA in healthy donors. V was shortened by 4 bases and J by 0 bases, with 21 bases between the two germline ends. Germline V CDR1 and CDR2: SQVTM, ANQGSEA. CDR3 size: 17 residues. The PCR used 60 Vbeta and 13 Jbeta primers. Profiled with immunoSEQ multiplex PCR; TCRdb holds only in-frame clones, not every one. The data contain approximately 79,000 clones, 78% of them singletons. Study-wide results and limits: In a later analysis, a missense DCLRE1C variant was linked to TCR beta V- and J-gene trimming.

This chain connects TRBV29-1 to TRBJ1-1, with D tentatively TRBD1 (5 bases). The sequence came from a male donor in good health and CMV-seropositive. The sequencing sample was made of PBMCs. CDR3 residues: CSVVVLSGHSMNTEAFF. The CDR3 DNA reads as TGCAGCGTTGTAGTCCTTAGCGGACACTCCATGAACACTGAAGCTTTCTTT.